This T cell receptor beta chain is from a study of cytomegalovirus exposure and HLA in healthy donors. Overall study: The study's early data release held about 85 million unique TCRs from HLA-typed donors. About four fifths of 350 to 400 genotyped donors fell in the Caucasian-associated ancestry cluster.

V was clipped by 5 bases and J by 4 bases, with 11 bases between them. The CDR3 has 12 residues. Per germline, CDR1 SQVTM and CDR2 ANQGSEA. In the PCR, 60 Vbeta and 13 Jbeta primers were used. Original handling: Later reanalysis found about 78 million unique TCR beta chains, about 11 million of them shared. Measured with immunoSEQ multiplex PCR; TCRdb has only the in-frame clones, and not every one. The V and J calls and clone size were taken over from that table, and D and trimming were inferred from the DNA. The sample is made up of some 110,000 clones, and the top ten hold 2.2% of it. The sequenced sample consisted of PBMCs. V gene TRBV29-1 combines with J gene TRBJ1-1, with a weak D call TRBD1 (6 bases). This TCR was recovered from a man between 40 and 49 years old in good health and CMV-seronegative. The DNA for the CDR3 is TGCAGCGTTCGGACAGACCCCACTGAAGCTTTCTTT. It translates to CSVRTDPTEAFF.